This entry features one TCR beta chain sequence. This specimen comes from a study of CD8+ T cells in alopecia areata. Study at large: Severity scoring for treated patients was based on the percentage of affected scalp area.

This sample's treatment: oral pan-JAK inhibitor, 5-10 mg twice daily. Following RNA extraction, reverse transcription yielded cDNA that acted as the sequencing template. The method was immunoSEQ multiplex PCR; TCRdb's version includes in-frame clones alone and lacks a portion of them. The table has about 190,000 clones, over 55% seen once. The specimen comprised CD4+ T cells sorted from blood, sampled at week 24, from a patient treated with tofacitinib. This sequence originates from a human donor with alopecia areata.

CDR3 coding DNA: TGTGCTAGTGCCCCGGGGGGCGATACGCAGTATTTT. Translated, it gives CASAPGGDTQYF. The gene calls are TRBV12-5 and TRBJ2-3; D is perhaps TRBD2 (7 bases). The CDR3 has 12 amino acids. V was pared by 7 bases and J by 6 bases, with 11 bases between. Germline loops: CDR1 LGHNT, CDR2 FRNRAP.